These 29 T cell receptor beta chains share one sample of origin, sequenced in a study of blood T cell repertoires in COVID-19. Libraries were prepared by immunoSEQ multiplex PCR; TCRdb keeps only in-frame clonotypes and omits some of them. The repertoire holds a few hundred thousand clones, with roughly 88% as singletons. The sample consisted of PBMCs or T cells enriched from blood (not recorded which). The receptors originated from a man aged 30 to 39 who had recovered from COVID-19.

The V gene is TRBV19, the J gene TRBJ1-2; no firm D call. V was clipped by 10 bases and J by 2 bases, with 17 bases between them. The CDR3 totals 14 residues. Germline CDR1 is LNHDA and CDR2 is SQIVND (reference sequence). The DNA for the CDR3 is TGTGCCACCCAAATTTCGGGATGGAACTATGGCTACACCTTC. Translating it yields CATQISGWNYGYTF.

This clone was seen only a few times. The CDR3 DNA reads as TGTGCCATCAGTCTGGGACAGATCACAGATACGCAGTATTTT. Translated: CAISLGQITDTQYF. This chain connects TRBV10-3 to TRBJ2-3; 7 bases align to TRBD1. V gave up 5 bases and J gave up 2 bases; unmatched junction bases: 4. Per germline, CDR1 ENHRY and CDR2 SYGVKD. This CDR3 is 14 amino acids long.

V gene TRBV5-1 combines with J gene TRBJ2-7; possibly TRBD2 for D (6 bases). Germline V gives CDR1 SGHRS, CDR2 YFSETQ. CDR3 length: 16 amino acids. Between the trimmed V and J ends, which lost 4 bases and 0 bases, there was a span of 17 bases. The DNA for the CDR3 is TGCGCCAGCAGCAAAATGAATAGCGGAAGCTCCTACGAGCAGTACTTC. Its translation is CASSKMNSGSSYEQYF. The whole variable domain, filled in from reference TRBV5-1 and TRBJ2-7, reads KAGVTQTPRYLIKTRGQQVTLSCSPISGHRSVSWYQQTPGQGLQFLFEYFSETQRNKGNFPGRFSGRQFSNSRSEMNVSTLELGDSALYLCASSKMNSGSSYEQYFGPGTRLTVT.

The chain has TRBV18 and TRBJ2-1, with D unresolved. The germline V gene encodes CDR1 KGHSH and CDR2 LQKENI. The CDR3 totals 14 residues. The V end was cut by 5 bases, the J end by 10 bases, with 18 bases between. CDR3 nucleotide sequence: TGTGCCAGCTCAGCAAGGTCTACTATCAGCGAGCAGTTCTTC. Its translation: CASSARSTISEQFF.

V is TRBV4-2 and J is TRBJ1-2, with 8 positions matching TRBD1. The V gene end was trimmed by 0 bases and the J gene end by 6 bases; junction bases not matched to a gene: 18. CDR1 and CDR2 from the germline V gene are LGHNA and YNFKEQ. This CDR3 comprises 19 residues. CDR3 region: CASSQDWSTIVRGRDGYTF. CDR3 nucleotide sequence: TGTGCCAGCAGCCAAGATTGGAGCACGATCGTCAGGGGGCGTGATGGCTACACCTTC.

The chain uses TRBV7-8 and TRBJ1-2, with D uncertain. Per germline, CDR1 SGHVS and CDR2 FQNEAQ. The CDR3 totals 12 residues. The V and J ends lost 3 bases and 8 bases respectively, with 10 bases between them. CDR3 in amino acids: CASSFGAEGYTF. Here the CDR3 DNA reads TGTGCCAGCAGCTTTGGAGCTGAAGGCTACACCTTC.

CDR3 loop: CASNPGQGTSYGYTF. DNA of the CDR3: TGTGCCAGTAACCCCGGACAGGGAACTAGCTATGGCTACACCTTC. The V call is TRBV19, the J call TRBJ1-2; 8 bases are a match to TRBD1. Germline values: CDR1 LNHDA, CDR2 SQIVND (reference sequence). Trimming removed 7 bases from V and 4 bases from J; junction bases left unmatched: 11. This CDR3 region has 15 residues.

In this sample, this clone turned up a few times. The chain is built from TRBV9 and TRBJ2-7; 8 positions match TRBD1. This CDR3 contains 15 residues. V was clipped by 0 bases and J by 4 bases; unmatched bases: 6. The germline V gene has CDR1 SGDLS and CDR2 YYNGEE. The CDR3 DNA reads TGTGCCAGCAGCGTAGCTGGACAGGGTTCATACGAGCAGTACTTC. Translation gives CASSVAGQGSYEQYF.

The CDR3 DNA reads as TGTGCCAGTAGTACACAGGGCCGAACTGAAGCTTTCTTT. Translating gives CASSTQGRTEAFF. This sequence joins TRBV19 and TRBJ1-1; D might be TRBD1 (6 bases). CDR3 length: 13 amino acids. CDR1 and CDR2 from the germline V gene are LNHDA and SQIVND (reference sequence). The V end was cut by 4 bases, the J end by 5 bases, with 11 bases between.

The chain joins TRBV6-5 to TRBJ2-7, with 10 bases lining up with TRBD1. Germline loops: CDR1 MNHEY, CDR2 SVGAGI. The CDR3 has 14 amino acids. Trimming took 6 bases from V and 9 from J; bases not matched to a gene: 11. CDR3 amino acids: CASSYRDRGRWQYF. The CDR3 DNA reads TGTGCCAGCAGCTACCGGGACAGGGGCCGGTGGCAGTACTTC.

V is TRBV7-3 and J is TRBJ2-2; 10 bases fit TRBD2. V gave up 3 bases and J gave up 6 bases; unmatched junction bases: 1. The CDR3 runs 14 residues. Germline V CDR1 and CDR2: SGHTA, FQGTGA. Here the CDR3 DNA reads TGTGCCAGCAGCTTCGGACTAGCGGCCGGGGAGCTGTTTTTT. Encoded protein: CASSFGLAAGELFF.

This chain uses TRBV27 with TRBJ1-2; D gene uncertain. Trimming cost V 2 bases and J 1 base, with 14 bases left between them. This CDR3 has 16 amino acids. Germline values: CDR1 MNHEY, CDR2 SMNVEV (reference sequence). CDR3 sequence: CASSLQQTRGNYGYTF. CDR3 bases: TGTGCCAGCAGTTTACAGCAGACTCGGGGTAACTATGGCTACACCTTC.

The CDR3 nucleotides read TGCGCCAGCAGCTTGGAAGGGAGCAAAGCTTTCTTT. This translates into CASSLEGSKAFF. The rearrangement uses TRBV5-1 and TRBJ1-1; D gene unclear. The germline V gene has CDR1 SGHRS and CDR2 YFSETQ. This CDR3 contains 12 residues. The ends were cut back, 0 bases at V and 9 bases at J, with 9 bases in the middle.

The chain joins TRBV7-6 to TRBJ2-5; 11 bases fit TRBD1. Unmatched junction bases numbered 6, after V lost 4 bases and J lost 5 bases. CDR3 length: 15 amino acids. Looked up from germline, CDR1 is SGHVS and CDR2 is FNYEAQ. CDR3 DNA sequence: TGTGCCAGCAGCTCTGGACAGGGGGCGCGGGAGACCCAGTACTTC. This encodes CASSSGQGARETQYF.

This sequence joins TRBV7-2 and TRBJ2-5; TRBD1 aligns across 10 bases. With V trimmed by 3 bases and J by 2 bases, 6 bases remained unmatched. This CDR3 has 16 amino acids. CDR1 and CDR2 (germline): SGHTA, FQGNSA. CDR3 region: CASSFGTGVGQETQYF. The CDR3 region has the DNA TGTGCCAGCAGCTTCGGGACAGGGGTCGGGCAAGAGACCCAGTACTTC.

This chain connects TRBV7-2 to TRBJ2-5, with D possibly being TRBD2 (6 bases). V was pared by 6 bases and J by 10 bases, with 21 bases between. The CDR3 has 14 residues. The germline CDR1 and CDR2 sequences are SGHTA and FQGNSA. In nucleotides, the CDR3 is TGTGCCAGCAGTTCCCGGGACTGGAGTTTGGTCCAGTACTTC. As protein: CASSSRDWSLVQYF. The complete variable domain, with remaining parts taken from reference TRBV7-2 and TRBJ2-5, reads GAGVSQSPSNKVTEKGKDVELRCDPISGHTALYWYRQSLGQGLEFLIYFQGNSAPDKSGLPSDRFSAERTGGSVSTLTIQRTQQEDSAVYLCASSSRDWSLVQYFGPGTRLLVL.

J is TRBJ1-4 and V is TRBV6-5; 7 nucleotides align to TRBD1. The CDR3 spans 15 residues. Germline V gene lookup returns CDR1 MNHEY and CDR2 SVGAGI. J gave up 4 bases and V 6 bases, and 8 bases lay outside the gene matches. For the CDR3, the DNA is TGTGCCAGCAGCCGGACAGGCAGGGTTAATGAAAAACTGTTTTTT. Translated, it gives CASSRTGRVNEKLFF.

This chain connects TRBV9 to TRBJ2-1; D ambiguous. V lost 3 bases and J lost 8, with 9 bases in between. Germline CDR1 and CDR2: SGDLS and YYNGEE. The CDR3 loop spans 12 amino acids. The chain's CDR3 is CASSASADEQFF. The CDR3 bases are TGTGCCAGCAGCGCCTCGGCGGATGAGCAGTTCTTC.

Only one count was recorded for this clone. This chain uses TRBV11-2 with TRBJ1-1, with 8 bases aligning to TRBD1. Trimming removed 6 bases from V and 5 bases from J; junction bases left unmatched: 8. This CDR3 is 14 amino acids long. The germline V gene has CDR1 SGHAT and CDR2 FQNNGV. The CDR3 sequence: CASRQGGFATEAFF. CDR3 nucleotides: TGTGCCAGCAGACAGGGGGGTTTTGCGACTGAAGCTTTCTTT.

In its sample, this clone was seen a few times. The chain is built from TRBV5-1 and TRBJ2-1; D is unclear. Between the trimmed V and J ends, which lost 0 bases and 10 bases, there was a span of 11 bases. Germline loops: CDR1 SGHRS, CDR2 YFSETQ. The CDR3 spans 13 residues. CDR3 bases: TGCGCCAGCAGCTTGGCCGGTGTTCGCGAGCAGTTCTTC. The encoded protein is CASSLAGVREQFF.

The rearrangement uses TRBV9 and TRBJ2-1, with D possibly TRBD2 on 6 matching bases. The CDR3 loop spans 15 amino acids. With 0 bases removed from V and 7 bases from J, the gap between germline ends came to 14 bases. Per germline, CDR1 SGDLS and CDR2 YYNGEE. CDR3 region: CASSVDPGEINEQFF. CDR3 nucleotide sequence: TGTGCCAGCAGCGTAGATCCGGGGGAGATTAATGAGCAGTTCTTC. The full variable domain, rest sourced from reference TRBV9 and TRBJ2-1, is DSGVTQTPKHLITATGQRVTLRCSPRSGDLSVYWYQQSLDQGLQFLIQYYNGEERAKGNILERFSAQQFPDLHSELNLSSLELGDSALYFCASSVDPGEINEQFFGPGTRLTVL.

This clone has a single count. The genes are TRBV7-8 and TRBJ2-3; no definite D call. Between the trimmed V and J ends, which lost 2 bases and 6 bases, there was a span of 6 bases. Germline V gene lookup returns CDR1 SGHVS and CDR2 FQNEAQ. The CDR3 consists of 12 residues. The CDR3 DNA sequence: TGTGCCAGCAGCTTATCAGGTGATACGCAGTATTTT. As protein: CASSLSGDTQYF.

As to this clone: A read error may account for a junction end that differs from germline. This chain connects TRBV7-7 to TRBJ1-1; D remains ambiguous. CDR3 size: 15 residues. Germline V CDR1 and CDR2: SSHAT, FNYEAQ (reference sequence). The CDR3 region has the DNA TGTGCTAGCAGCCCCATTCGGACTGGGAACACTGAAGCTTTCTTT. Its protein is CASSPIRTGNTEAFF.

The chain couples TRBV9 to TRBJ2-2, with a possible D match to TRBD2 (6 bases). The CDR3 totals 15 residues. V was trimmed by 0 bases and J by 0 bases, leaving 6 bases between them. Germline CDR1 SGDLS, CDR2 YYNGEE. The CDR3 is CASSVAGANTGELFF. The DNA of the CDR3 is TGTGCCAGCAGCGTAGCGGGGGCGAACACCGGGGAGCTGTTTTTT.

About this clone itself: A read error may produce the germline difference seen at one junction end. V and J are TRBV11-2 and TRBJ2-7; unclear D gene. Germline V gene data show CDR1 as SGHAT and CDR2 as FQNNGV. The CDR3 has 13 amino acids. The chain's CDR3 is CASSLDPSSEQYF. The CDR3 nucleotides are TGTGCCAGCAGCTTAGATCCGTCCTCCGAGCAGTACTTC.

CDR3 DNA: TGTGCCAGCAGTCCACAGAACAATGAGCAGTTCTTC. Translated: CASSPQNNEQFF. The V and J genes are TRBV12-3 or TRBV12-4 and TRBJ2-1; D not resolved. The CDR3 covers 12 residues. Trimming shortened V by 5 bases and J by 5 bases, and 7 bases separated the two germline ends.

V gene TRBV7-3 combines with J gene TRBJ2-2, with 9 bases lining up with TRBD2. Trimming at V came to 5 bases and at J to 1 base, leaving 2 bases not matched to a gene. Germline V gives CDR1 SGHTA, CDR2 FQGTGA. The length of the CDR3 is 15 residues. The CDR3 reads CASSPTSGNTGELFF. In DNA form, the CDR3 reads TGTGCCAGCAGCCCGACTAGCGGGAACACCGGGGAGCTGTTTTTT.

The chain is built from TRBV3-1 (or the pseudogene TRBV3-2) and TRBJ1-6, with TRBD1 matching over 12 bases. The CDR3 contains 15 residues. The V gene end was trimmed by 4 bases and the J gene end by 6 bases; junction bases not matched to a gene: 1. Germline V CDR1 and CDR2: LGHDT, YNNKEL (reference sequence). Here the CDR3 reads CASSLGQGANSPLHF. CDR3 bases: TGTGCCAGCAGCCTGGGACAGGGGGCTAATTCACCCCTCCACTTT.

This sequence joins TRBV24-1 and TRBJ2-7, with no clear D. The CDR3 is 12 amino acids. Germline V gives CDR1 KGHDR, CDR2 SFDVKD. Trimming pared 4 bases from V and 6 bases from J, leaving 9 bases between. CDR3 region: CATSEPGSEQYF. Here the CDR3 DNA reads TGTGCCACCAGTGAACCAGGTAGCGAGCAGTACTTC.